Detailed here is one T cell receptor (beta chain). Its antigen is still unknown. Building the TCR beta libraries relied on iRepertoire HTBI primers, and CDR3 regions underwent Arm-PCR. A single record per CDR3 protein comes from TCRdb applying MiXCR to the multiplex PCR reads. This table holds fewer than 400,000 distinct CDR3 sequences, roughly a fifth found once. Time point: persistent/refractory GD, antithyroid drugs over 5 years with positive TRAb. There was RNA extracted from PBMCs, and the TCR library was made from it. The data originate from a study of regulatory T cells in long-lasting Graves disease. Study findings and constraints: Examination was confined to peripheral blood, excluding thyroid tissue.

The starting material was peripheral blood mononuclear cells (PBMCs), obtained when the disease was refractory, from a patient treated with antithyroid drugs. The TCR originated in a female donor with Graves disease.

This CDR3 reads CSALREYGYTF. CDR3 sequence (DNA): TGCAGCGCCCTAAGGGAATATGGCTACACCTTC. The V call is TRBV29-1, the J call TRBJ1-2; D unclear. V lost 7 bases, J lost 5 bases, and 11 bases lay in between. Germline values: CDR1 SQVTM, CDR2 ANQGSEA. The CDR3 runs to 11 residues.